The 10 T cell receptor beta chains presented below share a single source sample, sequenced in a study of T-cell memory formation after mild COVID-19. MiXCR, applied by TCRdb to the 5' RACE reads, yields one record per CDR3 protein. The data contain hundreds of thousands of distinct CDR3 sequences, about 15% of them singletons. Sequenced input: PBMCs or a T cell subset sorted from them (not recorded which). Receptors originate from a man aged 18 to 30 who had mild COVID-19 (a few samples of this study predate the infection). Cell type and time point are not known.

The chain has TRBV5-6 and TRBJ2-7; D is unclear. Germline V CDR1 and CDR2: SGHDT, YYEEEE. The CDR3 has 14 residues. V shed 4 bases and J shed 5 bases, with 16 bases lying between them. This CDR3 is CASSRPNSVDEQYV. CDR3 nucleotides: TGTGCCAGCAGCCGCCCGAACTCCGTCGACGAGCAGTACGTC.

CDR3 DNA: TGTGCCAGCTCCGCAGGGGGTTACAATGAGCAGTTCTTC. Translation gives CASSAGGYNEQFF. The V call is TRBV28, the J call TRBJ2-1; 7 positions agree with TRBD1. This CDR3 is 13 amino acids long. V lost 8 bases and J lost 4; bases outside the gene matches: 5. Germline lookup yields CDR1 MDHEN and CDR2 SYDVKM.

The V and J genes are TRBV6-6 and TRBJ1-1; D might be TRBD1 (6 bases). From germline, CDR1 is MNHNY and CDR2 SVGAGI (reference sequence). This CDR3 comprises 16 residues. V lost 2 bases, J lost 1 base, and 14 bases lay in between. The DNA for the CDR3 is TGTGCCAGCAGTTACGATGGGGGGCTTACGAACACTGAAGCTTTCTTT. Protein sequence: CASSYDGGLTNTEAFF.

This clonotype came up many times. This rearrangement joins TRBV7-9 to TRBJ2-2; D unresolved. CDR1 is SEHNR, CDR2 FQNEAQ, per germline (reference sequence). Trimming removed 6 bases at V and 0 bases at J, with 8 bases between. The CDR3 is made up of 14 amino acids. CDR3: CASRPGANTGELFF. The CDR3 coding sequence is TGTGCCAGCAGGCCTGGGGCGAACACCGGGGAGCTGTTTTTT.

This clonotype was counted a few times. This rearrangement joins TRBV18 to TRBJ1-5, with a weak D call TRBD1 (6 bases). Germline CDR1 and CDR2: KGHSH and LQKENI. Trimming removed 2 bases at V and 5 bases at J, with 10 bases between. CDR3 length: 14 residues. CDR3 amino acids: CASSPMPGDQPQHF. The CDR3 DNA follows: TGTGCCAGCTCACCAATGCCAGGGGATCAGCCCCAGCATTTT.

This clonotype has just a few counts. The J gene is TRBJ1-5, the V gene TRBV29-1; D ambiguous. Trimming took 6 bases from V and 0 from J, leaving 6 bases between them. CDR1 and CDR2 from the germline V gene are SQVTM and ANQGSEA. The CDR3 is made up of 12 amino acids. CDR3 bases: TGCAGCGTCAGGAATAGCAATCAGCCCCAGCATTTT. Translation: CSVRNSNQPQHF.

The chain carries TRBV11-2 and TRBJ2-1; D possibly corresponds to TRBD2 (5 bases). Trimming pared 8 bases from V and 5 bases from J, leaving 16 bases between. This CDR3 is built from 14 residues. Germline loops: CDR1 SGHAT, CDR2 FQNNGV. The chain's CDR3 is CASGEDWRNNEQFF. CDR3 DNA: TGTGCCAGCGGAGAGGACTGGAGAAACAATGAGCAGTTCTTC.

The chain couples TRBV20-1 to TRBJ2-5; TRBD2 matches at 8 bases. Per the germline V gene, CDR1 is DFQATT and CDR2 is SNEGSKA (reference sequence). The CDR3 spans 21 residues. The trim removed 3 bases at V and 0 bases at J, leaving 24 bases unmatched. CDR3 nucleotides: TGCAGTGCTAGCGCCTACGGGGGGGGCCTGGATTCCATCGTTTACCAAGAGACCCAGTACTTC. Amino acid sequence: CSASAYGGGLDSIVYQETQYF.

This chain joins TRBV6-2 or TRBV6-3 and TRBJ1-1; TRBD1 might be the D (6 bases). Germline V gives CDR1 MNHEY, CDR2 SVGEGT. The V end was cut by 6 bases, the J end by 0 bases, with 17 bases between. The CDR3 runs to 16 residues. The CDR3 DNA is TGTGCCAGCAGACGATACAGGGATCTCATGAACACTGAAGCTTTCTTT. Protein sequence: CASRRYRDLMNTEAFF.

This clonotype was observed a handful of times. This chain joins TRBV27 and TRBJ2-1, with a tentative D call TRBD1 (5 bases). Trimming removed 2 bases at V and 7 bases at J, with 9 bases between. Per the germline V gene, CDR1 is MNHEY and CDR2 is SMNVEV (reference sequence). The CDR3 is 13 residues long. The CDR3 bases are TGTGCCAGCAGTTTAACAGGAGCAAATGAGCAGTTCTTC. This translates into CASSLTGANEQFF.